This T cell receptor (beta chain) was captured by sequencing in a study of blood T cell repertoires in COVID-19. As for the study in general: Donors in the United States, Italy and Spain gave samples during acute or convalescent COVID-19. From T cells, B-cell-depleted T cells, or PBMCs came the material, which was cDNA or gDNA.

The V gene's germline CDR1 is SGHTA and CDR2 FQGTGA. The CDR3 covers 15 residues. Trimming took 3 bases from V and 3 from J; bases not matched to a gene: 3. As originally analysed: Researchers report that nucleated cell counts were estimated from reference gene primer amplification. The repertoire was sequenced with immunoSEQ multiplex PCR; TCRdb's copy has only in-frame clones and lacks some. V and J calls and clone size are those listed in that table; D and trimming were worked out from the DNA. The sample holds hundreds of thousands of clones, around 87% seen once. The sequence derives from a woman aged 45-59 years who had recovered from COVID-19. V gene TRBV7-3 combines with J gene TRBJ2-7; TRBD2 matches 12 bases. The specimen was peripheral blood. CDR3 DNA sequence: TGTGCCAGCAGCTTGGCTAGCGGGAGGGGCTACGAGCAGTACTTC. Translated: CASSLASGRGYEQYF.